The entry below describes one T cell receptor (beta chain). Its cognate antigen is unknown. Expressed TCRB transcripts were sequenced after all isolated RNA was converted to cDNA. Repertoires were generated with immunoSEQ multiplex PCR, while TCRdb's copy carries only in-frame clones and drops some. The sample shows nearly 700,000 clones, under 15% of them seen only once. The data derive from a study of beta chain features in type 1 diabetes. Study observations and caveats: The study found moderately but significantly shorter TCRB CDR3s in all four CD4+ subsets of Type 1 diabetes patients.

This CDR3 comprises 14 residues. Trimming left V 4 bases short and J 3 bases short, with 12 bases between. Germline assignment: CDR1 SNHLY and CDR2 FYNNEI. The chain joins TRBV2 to TRBJ1-2; maybe TRBD1 (6 bases). The clonotype comes from a young man with type 1 diabetes. The specimen was naive CD4+ T cells from blood. CDR3 loop: CASSVQGADYGYTF. The CDR3 nucleotides read TGTGCCAGCAGTGTACAGGGTGCGGACTATGGCTACACCTTC.